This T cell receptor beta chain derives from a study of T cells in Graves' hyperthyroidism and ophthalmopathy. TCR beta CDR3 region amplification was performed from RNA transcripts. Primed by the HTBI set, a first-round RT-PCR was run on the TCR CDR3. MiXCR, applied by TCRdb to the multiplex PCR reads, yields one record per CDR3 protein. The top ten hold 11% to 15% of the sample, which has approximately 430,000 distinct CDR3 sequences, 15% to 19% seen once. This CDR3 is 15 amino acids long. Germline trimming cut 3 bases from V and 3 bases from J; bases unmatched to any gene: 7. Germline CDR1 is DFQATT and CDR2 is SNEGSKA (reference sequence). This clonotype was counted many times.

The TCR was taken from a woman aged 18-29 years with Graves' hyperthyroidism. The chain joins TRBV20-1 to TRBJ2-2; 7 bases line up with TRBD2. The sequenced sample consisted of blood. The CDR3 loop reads CSASHGLVDTGELFF. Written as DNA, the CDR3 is TGCAGTGCTAGCCATGGACTAGTCGACACCGGGGAGCTGTTTTTT.